This T cell receptor beta chain was sequenced during a study of shared clonotypes between healthy human individuals. Only in-frame clones appear in the TCRdb table, and some are missing; sequencing was by immunoSEQ multiplex PCR. Of about 2.4 million clones listed, just over 90% are singletons. This CDR3 region has 16 residues. Per the germline V gene, CDR1 is MNHNS and CDR2 is SASEGT. J gave up 5 bases and V 4 bases, and 3 bases lay outside the gene matches. The clonotype comes from a man between 18 and 29 years old in good health. The V call is TRBV6-1, the J call TRBJ2-3, with 16 bases that match TRBD2. Sequences were obtained from naive CD4+ T cells sorted from blood. Stated subset: CD45RA+ positively selected. Here the CDR3 DNA reads TGTGCCAGCAGTGCCGGGACTAGCGGGGGGGAAGATACGCAGTATTTT. It encodes CASSAGTSGGEDTQYF.